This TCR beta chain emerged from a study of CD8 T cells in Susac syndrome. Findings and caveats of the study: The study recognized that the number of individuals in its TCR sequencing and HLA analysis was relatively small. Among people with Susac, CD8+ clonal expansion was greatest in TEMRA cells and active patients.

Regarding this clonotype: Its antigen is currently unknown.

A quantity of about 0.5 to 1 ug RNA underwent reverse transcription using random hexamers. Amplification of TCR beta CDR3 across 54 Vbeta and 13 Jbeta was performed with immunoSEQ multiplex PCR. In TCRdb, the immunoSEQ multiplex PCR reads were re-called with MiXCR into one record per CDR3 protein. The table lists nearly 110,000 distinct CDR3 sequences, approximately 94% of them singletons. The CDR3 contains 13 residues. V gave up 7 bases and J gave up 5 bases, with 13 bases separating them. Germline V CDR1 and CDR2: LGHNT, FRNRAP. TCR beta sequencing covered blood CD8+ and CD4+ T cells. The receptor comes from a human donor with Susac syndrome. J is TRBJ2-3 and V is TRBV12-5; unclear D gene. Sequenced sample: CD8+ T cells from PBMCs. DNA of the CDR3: TGTGCTAGTGAAGAAGTCAATGGAGATACGCAGTATTTT. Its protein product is CASEEVNGDTQYF.